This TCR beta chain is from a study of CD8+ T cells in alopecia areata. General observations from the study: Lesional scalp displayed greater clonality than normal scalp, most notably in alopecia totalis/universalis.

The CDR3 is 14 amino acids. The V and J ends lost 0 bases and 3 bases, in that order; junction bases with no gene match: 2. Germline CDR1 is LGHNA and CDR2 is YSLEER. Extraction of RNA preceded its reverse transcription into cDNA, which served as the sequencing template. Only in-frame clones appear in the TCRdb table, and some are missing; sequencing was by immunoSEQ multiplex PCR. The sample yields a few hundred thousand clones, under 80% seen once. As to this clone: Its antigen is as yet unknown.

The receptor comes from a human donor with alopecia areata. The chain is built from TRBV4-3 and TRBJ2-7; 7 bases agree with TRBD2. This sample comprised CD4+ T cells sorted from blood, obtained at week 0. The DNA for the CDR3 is TGCGCCAGCAGCCAAGAAGCGGGGCTCTACGAGCAGTACTTC. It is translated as CASSQEAGLYEQYF.